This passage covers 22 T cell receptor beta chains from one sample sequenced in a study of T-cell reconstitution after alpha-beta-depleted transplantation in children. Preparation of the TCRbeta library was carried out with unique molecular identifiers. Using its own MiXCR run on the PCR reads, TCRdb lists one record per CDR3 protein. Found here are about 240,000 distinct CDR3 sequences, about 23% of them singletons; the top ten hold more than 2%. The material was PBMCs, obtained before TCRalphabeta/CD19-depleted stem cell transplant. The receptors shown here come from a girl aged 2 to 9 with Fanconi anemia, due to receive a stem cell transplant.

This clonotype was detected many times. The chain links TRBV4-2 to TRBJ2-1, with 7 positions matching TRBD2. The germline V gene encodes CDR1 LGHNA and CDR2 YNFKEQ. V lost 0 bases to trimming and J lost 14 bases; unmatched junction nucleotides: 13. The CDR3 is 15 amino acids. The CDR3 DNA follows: TGTGCCAGCAGCCAAGAGAGAGGTGTCGGGAGGATGGAGTTCTTC. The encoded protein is CASSQERGVGRMEFF.

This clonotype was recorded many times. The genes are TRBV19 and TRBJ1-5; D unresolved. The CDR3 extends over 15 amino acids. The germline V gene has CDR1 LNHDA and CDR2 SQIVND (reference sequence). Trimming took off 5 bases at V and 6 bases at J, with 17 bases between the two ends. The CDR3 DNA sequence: TGTGCCAGTAGTCCCTGGACTGTCGGCGGTCAGCCCCAGCATTTT. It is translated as CASSPWTVGGQPQHF.

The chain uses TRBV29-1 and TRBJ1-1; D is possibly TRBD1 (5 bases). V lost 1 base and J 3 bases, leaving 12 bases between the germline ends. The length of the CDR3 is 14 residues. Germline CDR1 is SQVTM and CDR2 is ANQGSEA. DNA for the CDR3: TGCAGCGTTGAAGGGTCTGTAGGGGACACTGAAGCTTTCTTT. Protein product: CSVEGSVGDTEAFF.

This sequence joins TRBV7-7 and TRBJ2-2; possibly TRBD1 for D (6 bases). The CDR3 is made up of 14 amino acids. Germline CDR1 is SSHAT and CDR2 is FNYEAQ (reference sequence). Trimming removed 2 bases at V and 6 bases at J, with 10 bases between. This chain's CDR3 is CASSLKGGPGELFF. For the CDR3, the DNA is TGTGCCAGCAGCTTAAAAGGGGGTCCCGGGGAGCTGTTTTTT.

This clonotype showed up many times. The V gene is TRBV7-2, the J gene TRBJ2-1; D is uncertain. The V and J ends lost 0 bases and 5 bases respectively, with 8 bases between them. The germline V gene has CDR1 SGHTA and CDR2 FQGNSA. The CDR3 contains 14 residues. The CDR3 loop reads CASSLAWQNNEQFF. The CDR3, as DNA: TGTGCCAGCAGCTTAGCTTGGCAGAACAATGAGCAGTTCTTC.

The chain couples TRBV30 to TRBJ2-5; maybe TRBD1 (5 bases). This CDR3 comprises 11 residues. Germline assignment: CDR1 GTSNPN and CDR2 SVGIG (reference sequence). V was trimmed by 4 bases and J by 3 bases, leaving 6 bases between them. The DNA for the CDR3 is TGTGCCTGGACAGGGAAAGAGACCCAGTACTTC. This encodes CAWTGKETQYF.

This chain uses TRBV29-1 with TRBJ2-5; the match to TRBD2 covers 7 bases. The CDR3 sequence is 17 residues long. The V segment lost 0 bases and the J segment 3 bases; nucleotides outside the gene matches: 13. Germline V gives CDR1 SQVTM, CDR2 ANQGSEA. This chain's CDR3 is CSVEDSVSLAEEETQYF. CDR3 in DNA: TGCAGCGTTGAAGATTCGGTAAGTCTAGCGGAGGAAGAGACCCAGTACTTC.

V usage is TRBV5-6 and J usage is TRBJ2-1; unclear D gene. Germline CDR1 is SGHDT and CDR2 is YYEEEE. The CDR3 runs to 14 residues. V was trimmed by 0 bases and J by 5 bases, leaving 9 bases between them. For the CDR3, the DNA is TGTGCCAGCAGCTTGGCCATGGGGAACAATGAGCAGTTCTTC. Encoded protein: CASSLAMGNNEQFF.

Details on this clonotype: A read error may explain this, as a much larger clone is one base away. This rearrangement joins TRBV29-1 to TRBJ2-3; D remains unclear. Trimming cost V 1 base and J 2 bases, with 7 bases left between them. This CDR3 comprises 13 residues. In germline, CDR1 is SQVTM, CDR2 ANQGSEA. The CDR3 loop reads CSVEGVLTDTQYF. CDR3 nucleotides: TGCAGCGTTGAAGGGGTGCTCACAGATACGCAGTATTTT.

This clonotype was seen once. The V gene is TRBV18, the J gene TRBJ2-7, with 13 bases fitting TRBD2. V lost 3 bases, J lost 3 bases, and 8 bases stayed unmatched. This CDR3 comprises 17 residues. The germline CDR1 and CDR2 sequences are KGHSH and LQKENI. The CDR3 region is CASSPGLAGNTHYEQYF. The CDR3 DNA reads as TGTGCCAGCTCACCGGGACTAGCGGGAAATACCCACTACGAGCAGTACTTC.

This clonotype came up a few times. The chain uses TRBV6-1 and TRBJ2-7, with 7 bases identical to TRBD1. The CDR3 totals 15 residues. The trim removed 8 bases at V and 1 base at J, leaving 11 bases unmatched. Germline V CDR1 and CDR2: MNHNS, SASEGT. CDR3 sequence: CASFSGTDYSYEQYF. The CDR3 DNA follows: TGTGCCAGCTTTTCCGGGACAGACTATTCCTACGAGCAGTACTTC.

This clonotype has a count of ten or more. The CDR3 DNA follows: TGTGCCAGCAGTTTCAGGCGGGTGTCGAACTACGAGCAGTACTTC. It is translated as CASSFRRVSNYEQYF. The chain recombines TRBV28 with TRBJ2-7; maybe TRBD2 (5 bases). The V end lost 3 bases, the J end lost 3 bases, and 15 bases lay between the germline ends. CDR3 size: 15 residues. In germline, CDR1 is MDHEN, CDR2 SYDVKM. The full variable domain, with the rest looked up from reference TRBV28 and TRBJ2-7, is DVKVTQSSRYLVKRTGEKVFLECVQDMDHENMFWYRQDPGLGLRLIYFSYDVKMKEKGDIPEGYSVSREKKERFSLILESASTNQTSMYLCASSFRRVSNYEQYFGPGTRLTVT.

CDR3 nucleotide sequence: TGCAGTGCTAAGGCGGGAGTCACCGGGGAGCTGTTTTTT. It is translated as CSAKAGVTGELFF. J is TRBJ2-2 and V is TRBV20-1, with 7 bases matching TRBD2. The CDR3 extends over 13 amino acids. Losses at the gene ends were 4 bases for V and 4 bases for J; bases not matched to a gene: 3. Germline values: CDR1 DFQATT, CDR2 SNEGSKA (reference sequence).

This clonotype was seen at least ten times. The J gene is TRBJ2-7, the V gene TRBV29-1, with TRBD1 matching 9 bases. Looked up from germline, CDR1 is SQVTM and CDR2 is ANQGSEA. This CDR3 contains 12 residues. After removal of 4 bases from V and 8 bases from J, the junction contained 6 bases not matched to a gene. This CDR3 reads CSVGRQGGQQYF. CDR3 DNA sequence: TGCAGCGTTGGACGACAGGGGGGGCAGCAGTACTTC.

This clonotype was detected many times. The CDR3 loop is CSVEGTGNTEAFF. The CDR3 nucleotides are TGCAGCGTTGAAGGGACAGGGAACACTGAAGCTTTCTTT. This sequence joins TRBV29-1 and TRBJ1-1; 7 bases fit TRBD1. The length of the CDR3 is 13 residues. V shed 1 base and J 1 base; nucleotides not matched to a gene: 0. Looked up from germline, CDR1 is SQVTM and CDR2 is ANQGSEA.

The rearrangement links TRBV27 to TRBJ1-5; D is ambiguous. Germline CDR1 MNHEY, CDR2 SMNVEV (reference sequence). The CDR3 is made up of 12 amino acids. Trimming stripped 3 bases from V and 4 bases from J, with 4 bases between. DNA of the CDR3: TGTGCCAGCAGTTTCCTGAATCAGCCCCAGCATTTT. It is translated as CASSFLNQPQHF.

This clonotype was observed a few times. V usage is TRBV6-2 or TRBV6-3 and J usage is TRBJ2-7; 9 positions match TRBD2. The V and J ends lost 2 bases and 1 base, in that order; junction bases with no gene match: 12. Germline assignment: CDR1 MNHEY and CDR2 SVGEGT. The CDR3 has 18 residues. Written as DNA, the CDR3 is TGTGCCAGCAGTTACCCCCTCGATAGCGGGAGTCTTTCCTACGAGCAGTACTTC. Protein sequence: CASSYPLDSGSLSYEQYF.

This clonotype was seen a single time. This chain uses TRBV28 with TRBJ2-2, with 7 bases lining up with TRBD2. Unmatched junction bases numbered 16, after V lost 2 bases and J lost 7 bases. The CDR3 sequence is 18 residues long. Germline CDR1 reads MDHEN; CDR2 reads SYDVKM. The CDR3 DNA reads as TGTGCCAGCAGTTTAATACTCCCCGGGACTAAGAATTACGGGGAGCTGTTTTTT. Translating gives CASSLILPGTKNYGELFF. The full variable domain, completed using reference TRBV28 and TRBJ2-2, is DVKVTQSSRYLVKRTGEKVFLECVQDMDHENMFWYRQDPGLGLRLIYFSYDVKMKEKGDIPEGYSVSREKKERFSLILESASTNQTSMYLCASSLILPGTKNYGELFFGEGSRLTVL.

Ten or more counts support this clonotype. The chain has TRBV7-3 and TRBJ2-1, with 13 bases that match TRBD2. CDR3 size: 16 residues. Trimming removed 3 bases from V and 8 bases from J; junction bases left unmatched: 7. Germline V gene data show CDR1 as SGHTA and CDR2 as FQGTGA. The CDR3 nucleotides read TGTGCCAGCAGCTTGGCCGGGACTAGCGGGATGGATGAGCAGTTCTTC. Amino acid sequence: CASSLAGTSGMDEQFF.

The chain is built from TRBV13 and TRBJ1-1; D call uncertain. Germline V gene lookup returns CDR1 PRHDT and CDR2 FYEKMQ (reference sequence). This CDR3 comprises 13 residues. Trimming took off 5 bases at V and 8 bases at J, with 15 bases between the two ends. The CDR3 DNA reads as TGTGCCAGCAGCCCGGGGATCAGATTGGAAGCTTTCTTT. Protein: CASSPGIRLEAFF. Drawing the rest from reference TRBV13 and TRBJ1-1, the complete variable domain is AAGVIQSPRHLIKEKRETATLKCYPIPRHDTVYWYQQGPGQDPQFLISFYEKMQSDKGSIPDRFSAQQFSDYHSELNMSSLELGDSALYFCASSPGIRLEAFFGQGTRLTVV.

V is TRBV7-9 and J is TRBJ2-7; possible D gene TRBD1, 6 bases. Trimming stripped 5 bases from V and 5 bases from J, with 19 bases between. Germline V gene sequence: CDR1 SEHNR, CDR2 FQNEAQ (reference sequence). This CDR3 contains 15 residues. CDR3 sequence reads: CASSLRQAYSNEQYF. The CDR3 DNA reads TGTGCCAGCAGCCTCAGACAGGCCTACTCGAACGAGCAGTACTTC.

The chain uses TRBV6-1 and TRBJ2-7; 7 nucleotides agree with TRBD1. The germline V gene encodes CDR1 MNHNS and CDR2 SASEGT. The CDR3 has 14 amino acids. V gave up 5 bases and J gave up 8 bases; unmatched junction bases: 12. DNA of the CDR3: TGTGCCAGCAGTCCTATCGGACAGGCAAAAAAGCAGTACTTC. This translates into CASSPIGQAKKQYF.